Detailed here is one T cell receptor beta chain. Its antigen is currently unknown. This entry comes from a study of T cell clonotyping in hematopoietic cell transplantation. Study background: Recipients' pretransplant samples followed cytoreduction. Regarding the study as a whole: No sorting was done, leaving CD4 and CD8 contributions mixed.

Only in-frame clones appear in the TCRdb table, and some are missing; sequencing was by immunoSEQ multiplex PCR. The sample has approximately 9,100 clones, around 85% seen once. Time point defined: recipient sample about 28 days before transplant, after cytoreduction. Blood collection times were about day -28 and days 30, 100, 180 posttransplant. V was clipped by 0 bases and J by 6 bases; unmatched bases: 6. The CDR3 has 14 residues. Germline lookup yields CDR1 SGDLS and CDR2 YYNGEE. This sequence originates from a man between 60 and 70 years old with acute myeloid leukemia. Some clones in this sample may be carry-over from other donors' samples. The source was peripheral blood mononuclear cells, collected before stem cell transplant. The J gene is TRBJ2-7, the V gene TRBV9; TRBD1 matches at 7 bases. The CDR3, as DNA: TGTGCCAGCAGCGTAGAGAGGACAGGCCGCGAGCAGTACTTC. Its protein is CASSVERTGREQYF.